Reported below is one T cell receptor (beta chain). Its binding antigen is unknown. No much larger clone is present one base from it, and per-base qualities are unavailable. This entry is derived from a study of cytomegalovirus exposure and HLA in healthy donors (dated 2017 in TCRdb). Context from the whole study: According to an earlier analysis of 587 of the donors, 150 million to 200 million T cells yielded 117 million unique TCR beta sequences and approximately 300 Gb of sequence data. The study aimed to test whether signatures of past pathogen exposure could be identified by cataloging public T cell receptors. In an earlier analysis of several hundred of the donors, high-throughput TCR beta sequencing was used to judge whether each TCR beta V gene segment behaved as functional or pseudogenic. Rather than drawing on any new phenotypic data, the later analysis identified candidate immune exposures from TCR beta sequences and the way those sequences occurred across donors. Donor age, sex, ethnicity and CMV serostatus were compiled together with the repertoire data. The number of donors typed differed by locus, with about 620-630 for A, B, C, DRB1 and DQB1, approximately 500 for DQA1, some 570 for DPA1, and some 440 for DPB1. About 280 gigabases of sequencing data and approximately 92 million unique TCR sequences made up an early release that covered roughly 670 HLA-typed donors. HLA typing covered class I and class II loci at four-digit resolution. A later analysis re-examined previously published TCR beta repertoires from more than 550 donors and added high-resolution HLA genotyping to investigate patterns of TCR occurrence. The study used immunosequencing to profile the T cell repertoires of about 670 subjects and linked those repertoires to cytomegalovirus serostatus. Four or five DR-DQ haplotypes were treated as single units for association and clustering because of strong linkage in the cohort. In a later genetic analysis, genome-wide SNP genotypes for about 65% of the roughly 670 donors were used, and that subset was treated as a discovery cohort. On average, 235,054 unique TCR beta nucleotide sequences were sequenced per donor among several hundred genotyped donors of the cohort, with roughly 18% of those sequences being non-productive. Every repertoire in the discovery cohort had been generated on one and the same sequencing platform. The genetic ancestry cluster associated with self-reported Caucasian donors included over 65% of the 398 genotyped donors. To predict cytomegalovirus infection status, the study brought together high-throughput TCR immunosequencing, statistical association of individual TCRs with disease status, and machine learning. In addition to the first cohort of 666 subjects, a separate validation cohort of 100 to 150 different subjects was used.

CDR1 and CDR2, looked up from the germline V gene, are ENHRY and SYGVKD. Trimming leaves V shorter by 7 bases and J shorter by 4 bases, with the junction holding 15 bases beyond the gene matches. The CDR3, cysteine through phenylalanine, is 16 amino acids long. Only the CDR3 DNA is retained, 48 bases long and in frame from the first base. General conclusions and limits of the study: In vitro tests confirmed that a few of the cytomegalovirus-associated TCR beta chains recognize cytomegalovirus antigens. Some IMGT-functional V segments, including TRBV6-2 and TRBV6-3, could not be distinguished by the 87-base-pair reads and were therefore excluded. Compared with the 666-donor mean, donors in an Asian-associated ancestry cluster had fewer N-insertions in productive TCRs, according to a later genetic analysis. In a later analysis, the rate of TCR association differed among HLA loci, with DRB1 alleles having the most associated TCRs and HLA-C alleles having the fewest. Most TCR sequences were observed very rarely across donors, whereas some public TCRs were present in many individuals. Because counts were too low, seventeen rarely observed V segments, including chromosome 9 orphons, were excluded from the earlier analysis of 587 of the donors. For the cohort, immune exposure information was limited to CMV serostatus. An earlier analysis of 450 to 750 of the donors showed that most TCR beta V segments appeared in productive rearrangements either about 87% or about 30% of the time, which broadly matched IMGT annotations. According to the authors, the approach could potentially be generalized to other disease states and immunological phenotypes. The classifier was reported to diagnose cytomegalovirus status with high specificity and sensitivity in both the original cohort and the validation cohort. A later analysis found that HLA-associated TCR beta chains were more clonally expanded and had lower generation probabilities than equally common non-associated chains. A further reported finding was that TCR beta sequences accurately predicted the HLA-A and HLA-B alleles for most subjects in the first cohort. Strong co-occurrence of HLA alleles, especially DR and DQ, made assigning TCR associations to individual alleles difficult. Because some donors lacked HLA typing at each locus, the association tests relied only on the typed subset. According to a later analysis, most CMV-associated TCR beta chains appeared to be HLA-restricted, and the HLA associations seemed to be driven largely by CMV exposure. V-gene and J-gene trimming of TCR beta chains was associated with a missense DCLRE1C variant in a later genetic analysis, and the association was replicated in an independent cohort. Specific HLA alleles were associated with over 15,000 TCR beta sequences at a false discovery rate of 0.05 in a later analysis. The study listed 150 to 200 TCR beta chains as associated with cytomegalovirus. Correlated functional status among segregating V segments might be attributable to linkage disequilibrium, but an unknown experimental factor could not be ruled out. In this cohort, only TCR beta chains were sequenced, and detectable features were limited by the absence of alpha or paired-chain data. The presence/absence analyses assumed that sequencing depth was roughly uniform across donors, and that assumption may not be true. A cluster of highly shared sequence variants was judged likely to represent a technical artifact of the sequencing pipeline. In a later analysis, several top co-occurrence clusters were reported to appear linked to parvovirus B19, influenza, CMV and Epstein-Barr virus.

The cohort comprised under 700 healthy bone marrow donors. All cohort members were sampled while nominally healthy, although unrecorded immune exposures were likely present. Of the 600 to 750 cohort members, around 300 had a positive CMV serostatus and approximately 370 had a negative one, while no CMV serostatus was recorded for the donor. A peripheral blood sample was collected from each donor, and TCR beta sequencing was performed on peripheral blood mononuclear cells. The Qiagen DNeasy Blood Extraction Kit was used to extract genomic DNA from the blood cell samples. The method was the immunoSEQ multiplex PCR assay. The multiplex PCR relied on a mix of 60 forward primers for TCR Vbeta segments and 13 reverse primers for TCR Jbeta segments. Amplification of the CDR3 region of rearranged TCR beta genes was performed with a multiplex PCR assay on genomic DNA. The amplified TCR beta libraries were sequenced on the Illumina HiSeq System as 87-base-pair reads. On the study's bioinformatics: A later analysis tallied 80 million to 95 million unique TCR beta chains across the 660 or so repertoires, and some 12 million of those chains were shared by two or more donors. A nearest-neighbor algorithm error-corrected the raw reads and collapsed the reads into unique sequences, merging closely related sequences to remove PCR and sequencing errors. CDR3 sequences were aligned to IMGT reference sequences to assign V, D and J gene segments. For a sequence to be retained, a match of at least six nucleotides was required to both a V gene segment and a J gene segment. Rearrangements were classified as productive when the CDR3 lacked stop codons and remained in frame with V and J, and all other rearrangements were classified as non-productive. Following IMGT convention, CDR3 was defined as the stretch from the second conserved V-encoded cysteine to the conserved J-encoded phenylalanine. In an earlier analysis of 500 to 650 of the donors, sequences lacking an unambiguous match to a single V gene segment were excluded. An earlier analysis of a few hundred of the donors called V segments functional above 56.7% productive rearrangements and segregating when the between-donor standard deviation exceeded 5%. To diagnose cytomegalovirus status from the catalog of TCR beta chain sequences, a statistical classification framework was built. V and J gene assignment, in a later analysis, came from comparing TCR nucleotide sequences with IMGT/GENE-DB human TR gene sequences. A later analysis assigned CDR3 sequences and most-parsimonious VDJ recombination scenarios with the TCRdist pipeline. A later analysis defined each TCR beta chain by its CDR3 amino acid sequence plus V-gene family, and excluded reads lacking a unique V-gene family. A later analysis removed several hundred highly shared, low-generation-probability nucleotide sequences to deal with suspected cross-contamination and a sequencing artifact. In a later analysis, a clonal expansion index for each public chain was calculated from normalized within-repertoire ranks of inferred template counts. A later analysis computed generation probabilities with a VDJ recombination model fitted to out-of-frame rearrangements, and checked the results against IGoR. In a later analysis, hypergeometric tests were used to score TCR-TCR, TCR-HLA and TCR-CMV co-occurrence, with a repertoire-size bias correction applied to TCR pairs. In a later analysis, false discovery rates were estimated by permuting HLA or CMV assignments 20 times. In a later analysis, co-occurring TCRs were grouped using DBSCAN, and TCRdist sequence similarity was added for clustering within HLA-allele-positive subsets. For co-occurrence clustering, repertoires with fewer than 30,000 or more than 120,000 public chains were excluded, along with five or six repertoires with anomalous nucleotide sharing. TCRdb retrieved this table from immuneACCESS and kept in-frame rearrangements only. Not all clones are present; in checked studies, unresolved V genes account for under half, and no reason is known for the remainder. V, J and clone size derive from that table, while D and trimming were established from the DNA sequence. The sample table contains about 120,000 clones; only one count was recorded for over 60% of them. Clones ranked in the top ten supply about 3.7% of the sample.

The clonotype originates from a human donor in good health. Input material: PBMCs. In this chain, TRBV10-3 is recombined with TRBJ2-7; TRBD2 agrees with 8 junctional bases. The CDR3 corresponds to CAITWGRAGDKYEQYF. The nucleotides are TGTGCCATCACCTGGGGGCGAGCGGGAGATAAATACGAGCAGTACTTC.